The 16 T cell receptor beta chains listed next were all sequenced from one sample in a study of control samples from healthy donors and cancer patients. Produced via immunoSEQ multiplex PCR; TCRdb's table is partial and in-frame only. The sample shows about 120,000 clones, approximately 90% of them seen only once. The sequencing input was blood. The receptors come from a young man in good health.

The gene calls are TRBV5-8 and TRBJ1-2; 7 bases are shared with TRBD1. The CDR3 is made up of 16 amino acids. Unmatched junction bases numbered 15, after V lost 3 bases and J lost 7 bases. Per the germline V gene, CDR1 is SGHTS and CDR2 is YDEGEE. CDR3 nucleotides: TGTGCCAGCAGCTGGACCTCCGGGACAGACCTTAGTGGCTACACCTTC. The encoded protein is CASSWTSGTDLSGYTF.

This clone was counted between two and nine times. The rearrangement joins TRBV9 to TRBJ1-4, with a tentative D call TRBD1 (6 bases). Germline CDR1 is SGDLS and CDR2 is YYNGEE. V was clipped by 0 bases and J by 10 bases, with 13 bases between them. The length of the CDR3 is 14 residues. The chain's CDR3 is CASSVGGGGGKLFF. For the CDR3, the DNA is TGTGCCAGCAGCGTAGGGGGAGGGGGTGGAAAACTGTTTTTT.

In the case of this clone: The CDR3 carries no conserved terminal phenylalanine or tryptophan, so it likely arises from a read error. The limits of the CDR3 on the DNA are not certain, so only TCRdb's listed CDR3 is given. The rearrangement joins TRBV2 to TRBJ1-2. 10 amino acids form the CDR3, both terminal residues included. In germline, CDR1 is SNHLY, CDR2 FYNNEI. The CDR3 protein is CASSEEAASL.

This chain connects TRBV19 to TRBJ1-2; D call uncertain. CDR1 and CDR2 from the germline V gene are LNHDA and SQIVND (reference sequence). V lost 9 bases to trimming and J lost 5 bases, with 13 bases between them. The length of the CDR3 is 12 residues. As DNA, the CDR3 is TGTGCCAGCGGACGGAGAGATTATGGCTACACCTTC. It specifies CASGRRDYGYTF.

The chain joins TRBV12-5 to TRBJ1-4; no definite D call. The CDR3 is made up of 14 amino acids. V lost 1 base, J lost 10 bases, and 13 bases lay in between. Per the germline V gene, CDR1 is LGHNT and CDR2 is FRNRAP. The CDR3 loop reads CASGLEADGAKLFF. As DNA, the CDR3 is TGTGCTAGTGGTTTGGAGGCTGATGGAGCAAAACTGTTTTTT.

The CDR3: CATSRDRDRGYAFF. In DNA form, the CDR3 reads TGTGCCACCAGCAGAGATCGGGACAGGGGTTACGCTTTCTTT. The rearrangement links TRBV15 to TRBJ1-1; 10 bases align to TRBD1. J was trimmed by 11 bases and V by 0 bases; bases with no gene match: 6. Germline V lookup: CDR1 LNHNV, CDR2 YYDKDF (reference sequence). The CDR3 is 14 residues long. The full variable domain, rest sourced from reference TRBV15 and TRBJ1-1, is DAMVIQNPRYQVTQFGKPVTLSCSQTLNHNVMYWYQQKSSQAPKLLFHYYDKDFNNEADTPDNFQSRRPNTSFCFLDIRSPGLGDTAMYLCATSRDRDRGYAFFGQGTRLTVV.

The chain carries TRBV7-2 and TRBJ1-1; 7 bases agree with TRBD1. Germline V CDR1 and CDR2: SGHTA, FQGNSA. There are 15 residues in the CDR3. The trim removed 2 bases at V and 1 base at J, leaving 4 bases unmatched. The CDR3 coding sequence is TGTGCCAGCAGCTTATCCCGACAGGGGAACACTGAAGCTTTCTTT. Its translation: CASSLSRQGNTEAFF.

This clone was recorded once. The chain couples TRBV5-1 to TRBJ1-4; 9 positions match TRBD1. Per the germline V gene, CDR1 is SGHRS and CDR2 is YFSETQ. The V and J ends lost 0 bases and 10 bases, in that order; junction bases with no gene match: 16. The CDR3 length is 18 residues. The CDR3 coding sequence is TGCGCCAGCAGCTTGGCCCCCCCCGGGACAGGGCGATCGAGAAAACTGTTTTTT. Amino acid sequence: CASSLAPPGTGRSRKLFF.

The CDR3, as DNA: TGTGCCAGCAGCTTACGGTTAGCGGCAGATACGCAGTATTTT. Translation: CASSLRLAADTQYF. The chain combines TRBV11-2 with TRBJ2-3, with a weak D call TRBD2 (6 bases). The CDR3 runs to 14 residues. The V end was cut by 2 bases, the J end by 4 bases, with 10 bases between. Looked up from germline, CDR1 is SGHAT and CDR2 is FQNNGV.

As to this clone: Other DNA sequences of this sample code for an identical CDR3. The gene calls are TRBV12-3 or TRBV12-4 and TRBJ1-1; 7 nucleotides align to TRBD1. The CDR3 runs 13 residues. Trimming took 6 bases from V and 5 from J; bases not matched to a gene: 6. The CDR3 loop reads CASSPTGLTEAFF. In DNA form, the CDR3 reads TGTGCCAGCAGCCCGACAGGGTTGACTGAAGCTTTCTTT.

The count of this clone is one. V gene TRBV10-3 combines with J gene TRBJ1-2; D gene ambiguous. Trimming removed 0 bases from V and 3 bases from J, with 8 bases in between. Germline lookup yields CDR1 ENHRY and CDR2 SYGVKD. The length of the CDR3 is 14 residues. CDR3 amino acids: CAISESGGDYGYTF. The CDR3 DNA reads TGTGCCATCAGTGAGTCGGGCGGGGACTATGGCTACACCTTC.

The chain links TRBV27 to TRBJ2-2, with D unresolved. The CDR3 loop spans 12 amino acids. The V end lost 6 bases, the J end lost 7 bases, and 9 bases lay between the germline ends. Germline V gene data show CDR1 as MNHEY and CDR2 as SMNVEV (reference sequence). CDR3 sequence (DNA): TGTGCCAGCAGCCCTCTTGGCGGGGAGCTGTTTTTT. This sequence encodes CASSPLGGELFF.

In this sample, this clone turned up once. The chain's CDR3 is CASSYRGQFKNIQYF. CDR3 nucleotides: TGTGCCAGCAGTTACCGGGGGCAGTTTAAAAACATTCAGTACTTC. V and J are TRBV6-2 or TRBV6-3 and TRBJ2-4; D may match TRBD1 or TRBD2 (6 bases each). CDR3 length: 15 amino acids. Looked up from germline, CDR1 is MNHEY and CDR2 is SVGEGT. V dropped 2 bases and J dropped 4 bases, with 12 bases sitting between them.

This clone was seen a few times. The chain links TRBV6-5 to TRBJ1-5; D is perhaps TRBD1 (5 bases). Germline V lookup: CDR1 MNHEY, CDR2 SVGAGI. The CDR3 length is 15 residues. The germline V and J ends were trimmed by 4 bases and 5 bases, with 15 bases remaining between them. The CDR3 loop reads CASSSSTASYQPQHF. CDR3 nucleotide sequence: TGTGCCAGCAGTTCCTCGACAGCCTCCTATCAGCCCCAGCATTTT.

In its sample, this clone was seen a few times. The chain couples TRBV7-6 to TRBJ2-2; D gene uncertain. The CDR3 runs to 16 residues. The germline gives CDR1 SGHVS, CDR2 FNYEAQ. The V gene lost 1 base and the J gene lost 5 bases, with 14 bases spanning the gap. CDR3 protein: CASSLEDRTVTGELFF. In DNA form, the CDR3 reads TGTGCCAGCAGCTTAGAGGATAGGACCGTGACCGGGGAGCTGTTTTTT.

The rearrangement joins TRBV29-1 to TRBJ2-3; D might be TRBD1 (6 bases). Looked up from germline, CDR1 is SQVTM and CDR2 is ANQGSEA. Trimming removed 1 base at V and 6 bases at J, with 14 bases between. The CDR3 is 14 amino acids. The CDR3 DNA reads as TGCAGCGTTGAAGGAAGTGACAGGTCCGATACGCAGTATTTT. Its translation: CSVEGSDRSDTQYF.